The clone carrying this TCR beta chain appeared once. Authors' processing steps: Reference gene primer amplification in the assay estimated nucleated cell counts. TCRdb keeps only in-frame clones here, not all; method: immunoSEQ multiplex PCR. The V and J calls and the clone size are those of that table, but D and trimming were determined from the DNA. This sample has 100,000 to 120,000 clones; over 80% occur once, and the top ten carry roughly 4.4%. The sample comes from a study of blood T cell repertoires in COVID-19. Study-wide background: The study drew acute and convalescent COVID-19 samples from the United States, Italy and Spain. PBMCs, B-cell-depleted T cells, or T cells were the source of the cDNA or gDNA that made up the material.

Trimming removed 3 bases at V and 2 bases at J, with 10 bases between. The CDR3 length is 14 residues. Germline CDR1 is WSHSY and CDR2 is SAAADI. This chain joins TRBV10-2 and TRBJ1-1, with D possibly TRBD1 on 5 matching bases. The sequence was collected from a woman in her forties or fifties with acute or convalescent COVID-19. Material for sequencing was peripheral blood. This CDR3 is CASSEGHGNTEAFF. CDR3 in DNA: TGCGCCAGCAGTGAAGGACACGGCAACACTGAAGCTTTCTTT.